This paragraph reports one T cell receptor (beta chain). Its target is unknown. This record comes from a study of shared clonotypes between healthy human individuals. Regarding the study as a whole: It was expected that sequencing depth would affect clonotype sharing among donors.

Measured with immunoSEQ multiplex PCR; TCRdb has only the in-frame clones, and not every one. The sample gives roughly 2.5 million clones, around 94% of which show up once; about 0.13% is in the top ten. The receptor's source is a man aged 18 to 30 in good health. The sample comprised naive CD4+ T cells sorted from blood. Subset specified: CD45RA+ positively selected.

This CDR3 is CASSGERVRETQYF. The DNA for the CDR3 is TGCGCCAGCAGTGGGGAAAGGGTGAGGGAGACCCAGTACTTC. The gene calls are TRBV10-2 and TRBJ2-5; D is ambiguous. The CDR3 runs to 14 residues. Germline lookup yields CDR1 WSHSY and CDR2 SAAADI. Trimming stripped 4 bases from V and 5 bases from J, with 14 bases between.